The source of this T cell receptor (beta chain) is a study of blood T cell repertoires in COVID-19. This table comes from immunoSEQ multiplex PCR, and its TCRdb copy is limited to in-frame clones, with some not included. The data hold under 250,000 clones, with 89% observed a single time. This TCR came from a man between 60 and 70 years old who had recovered from COVID-19. The sample taken for sequencing was peripheral blood.

CDR3 nucleotides: TGTGCCTGGATAGGGCAGGGGTACACTGAAGCTTTCTTT. Its translation is CAWIGQGYTEAFF. This chain links TRBV30 with TRBJ1-1; a weak D match, TRBD1 (6 bases). V gave up 4 bases and J gave up 3 bases, with 12 bases separating them. CDR1 GTSNPN and CDR2 SVGIG come from the germline V gene (reference sequence). There are 13 residues in the CDR3.